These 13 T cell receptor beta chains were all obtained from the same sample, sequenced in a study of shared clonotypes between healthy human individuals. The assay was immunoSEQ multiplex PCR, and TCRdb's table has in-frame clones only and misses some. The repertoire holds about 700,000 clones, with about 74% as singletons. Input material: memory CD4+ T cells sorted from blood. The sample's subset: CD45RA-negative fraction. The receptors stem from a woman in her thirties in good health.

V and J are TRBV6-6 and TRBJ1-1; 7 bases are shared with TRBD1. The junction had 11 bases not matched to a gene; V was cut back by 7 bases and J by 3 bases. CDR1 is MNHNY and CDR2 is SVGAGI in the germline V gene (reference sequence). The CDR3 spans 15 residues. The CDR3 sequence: CASTEEATGDTEAFF. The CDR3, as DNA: TGTGCCAGCACCGAGGAAGCAACAGGGGACACTGAAGCTTTCTTT.

The CDR3 sequence is CASETGTGEETQYF. CDR3 sequence (DNA): TGTGCCAGCGAAACCGGGACAGGCGAAGAGACCCAGTACTTC. The chain uses TRBV2 and TRBJ2-5; TRBD1 matches at 8 bases. This CDR3 contains 14 residues. Germline trimming cut 8 bases from V and 3 bases from J; bases unmatched to any gene: 8. Germline V lookup: CDR1 SNHLY, CDR2 FYNNEI.

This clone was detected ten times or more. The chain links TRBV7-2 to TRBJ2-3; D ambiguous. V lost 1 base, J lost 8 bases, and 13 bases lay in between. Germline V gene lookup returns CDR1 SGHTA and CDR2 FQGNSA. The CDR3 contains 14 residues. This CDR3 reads CASSLGADVGTQYF. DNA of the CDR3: TGTGCCAGCAGCTTAGGGGCCGACGTGGGTACGCAGTATTTT.

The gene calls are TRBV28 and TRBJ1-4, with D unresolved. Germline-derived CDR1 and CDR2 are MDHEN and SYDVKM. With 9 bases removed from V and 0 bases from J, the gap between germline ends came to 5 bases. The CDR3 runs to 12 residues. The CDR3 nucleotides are TGTGCCAGTCAGACAACTAATGAAAAACTGTTTTTT. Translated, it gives CASQTTNEKLFF. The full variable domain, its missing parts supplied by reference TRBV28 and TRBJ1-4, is DVKVTQSSRYLVKRTGEKVFLECVQDMDHENMFWYRQDPGLGLRLIYFSYDVKMKEKGDIPEGYSVSREKKERFSLILESASTNQTSMYLCASQTTNEKLFFGSGTQLSVL.

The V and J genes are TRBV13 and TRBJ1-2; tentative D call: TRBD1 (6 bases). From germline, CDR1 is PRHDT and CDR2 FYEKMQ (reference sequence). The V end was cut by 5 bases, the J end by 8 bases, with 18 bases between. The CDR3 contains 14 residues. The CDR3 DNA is TGTGCCAGCAGCAATCCAAGGACAGACTTCGGCTACACCTTC. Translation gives CASSNPRTDFGYTF.

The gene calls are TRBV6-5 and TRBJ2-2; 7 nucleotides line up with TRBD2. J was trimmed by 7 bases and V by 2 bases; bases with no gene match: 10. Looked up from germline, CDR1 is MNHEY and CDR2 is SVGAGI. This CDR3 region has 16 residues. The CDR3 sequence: CASSYIAGVANGELFF. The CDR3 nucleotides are TGTGCCAGCAGTTACATCGCGGGAGTGGCGAACGGGGAGCTGTTTTTT.

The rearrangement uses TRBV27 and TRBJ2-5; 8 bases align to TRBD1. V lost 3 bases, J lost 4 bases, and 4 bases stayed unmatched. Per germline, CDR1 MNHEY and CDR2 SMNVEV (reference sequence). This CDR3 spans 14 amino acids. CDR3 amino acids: CASSFHGQGETQYF. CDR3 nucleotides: TGTGCCAGCAGTTTCCACGGACAGGGAGAGACCCAGTACTTC.

In DNA, the CDR3 is TGTGCCAGCAGTTCCTCGGGACAGGGTGGCACCGGGGAGCTGTTTTTT. The encoded protein is CASSSSGQGGTGELFF. The gene calls are TRBV6-6 and TRBJ2-2; 9 positions agree with TRBD1. The CDR3 covers 16 residues. Germline V gene sequence: CDR1 MNHNY, CDR2 SVGAGI (reference sequence). V gave up 4 bases and J gave up 4 bases; unmatched junction bases: 7.

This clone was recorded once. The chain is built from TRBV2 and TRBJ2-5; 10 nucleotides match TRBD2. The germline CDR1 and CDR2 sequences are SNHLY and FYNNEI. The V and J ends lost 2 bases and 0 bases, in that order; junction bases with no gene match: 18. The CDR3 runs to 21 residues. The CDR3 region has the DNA TGTGCCAGCAGTGAATTTATTGTAGGGCTAGCGGGAGTGATTCACCAAGAGACCCAGTACTTC. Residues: CASSEFIVGLAGVIHQETQYF.

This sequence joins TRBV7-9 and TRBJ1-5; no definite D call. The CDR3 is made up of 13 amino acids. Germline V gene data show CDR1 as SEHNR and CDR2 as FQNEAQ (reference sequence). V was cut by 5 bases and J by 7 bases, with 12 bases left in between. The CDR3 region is CASSAEMGQPQHF. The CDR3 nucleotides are TGTGCCAGCAGCGCTGAAATGGGGCAGCCCCAGCATTTT. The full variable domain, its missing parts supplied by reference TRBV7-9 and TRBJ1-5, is DTGVSQNPRHKITKRGQNVTFRCDPISEHNRLYWYRQTLGQGPEFLTYFQNEAQLEKSRLLSDRFSAERPKGSFSTLEIQRTEQGDSAMYLCASSAEMGQPQHFGDGTRLSIL.

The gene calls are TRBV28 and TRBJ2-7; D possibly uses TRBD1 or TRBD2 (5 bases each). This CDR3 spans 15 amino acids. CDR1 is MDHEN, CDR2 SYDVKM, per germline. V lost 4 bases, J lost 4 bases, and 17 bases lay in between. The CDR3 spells CASSSTRGIMYEQYF. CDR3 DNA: TGTGCCAGCAGTTCAACGAGGGGAATTATGTACGAGCAGTACTTC.

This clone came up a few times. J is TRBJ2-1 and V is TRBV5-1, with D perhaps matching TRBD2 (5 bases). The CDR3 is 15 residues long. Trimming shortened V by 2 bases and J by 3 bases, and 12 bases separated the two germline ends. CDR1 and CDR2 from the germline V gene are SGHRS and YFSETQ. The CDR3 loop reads CASSFASSGYNEQFF. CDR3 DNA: TGCGCCAGCAGCTTCGCTAGCTCAGGCTACAATGAGCAGTTCTTC.

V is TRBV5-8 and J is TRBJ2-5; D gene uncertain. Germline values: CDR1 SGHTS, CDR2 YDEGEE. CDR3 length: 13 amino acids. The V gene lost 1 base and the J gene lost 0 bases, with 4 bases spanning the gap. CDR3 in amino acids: CASSLQDQETQYF. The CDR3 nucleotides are TGTGCCAGCAGCTTGCAAGACCAAGAGACCCAGTACTTC. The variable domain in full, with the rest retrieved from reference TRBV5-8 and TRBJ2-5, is EAGVTQSPTHLIKTRGQQATLRCSPISGHTSVYWYQQALGLGLQFLLWYDEGEERNRGNFPPRFSGRQFPNYSSELNVNALELEDSALYLCASSLQDQETQYFGPGTRLLVL.